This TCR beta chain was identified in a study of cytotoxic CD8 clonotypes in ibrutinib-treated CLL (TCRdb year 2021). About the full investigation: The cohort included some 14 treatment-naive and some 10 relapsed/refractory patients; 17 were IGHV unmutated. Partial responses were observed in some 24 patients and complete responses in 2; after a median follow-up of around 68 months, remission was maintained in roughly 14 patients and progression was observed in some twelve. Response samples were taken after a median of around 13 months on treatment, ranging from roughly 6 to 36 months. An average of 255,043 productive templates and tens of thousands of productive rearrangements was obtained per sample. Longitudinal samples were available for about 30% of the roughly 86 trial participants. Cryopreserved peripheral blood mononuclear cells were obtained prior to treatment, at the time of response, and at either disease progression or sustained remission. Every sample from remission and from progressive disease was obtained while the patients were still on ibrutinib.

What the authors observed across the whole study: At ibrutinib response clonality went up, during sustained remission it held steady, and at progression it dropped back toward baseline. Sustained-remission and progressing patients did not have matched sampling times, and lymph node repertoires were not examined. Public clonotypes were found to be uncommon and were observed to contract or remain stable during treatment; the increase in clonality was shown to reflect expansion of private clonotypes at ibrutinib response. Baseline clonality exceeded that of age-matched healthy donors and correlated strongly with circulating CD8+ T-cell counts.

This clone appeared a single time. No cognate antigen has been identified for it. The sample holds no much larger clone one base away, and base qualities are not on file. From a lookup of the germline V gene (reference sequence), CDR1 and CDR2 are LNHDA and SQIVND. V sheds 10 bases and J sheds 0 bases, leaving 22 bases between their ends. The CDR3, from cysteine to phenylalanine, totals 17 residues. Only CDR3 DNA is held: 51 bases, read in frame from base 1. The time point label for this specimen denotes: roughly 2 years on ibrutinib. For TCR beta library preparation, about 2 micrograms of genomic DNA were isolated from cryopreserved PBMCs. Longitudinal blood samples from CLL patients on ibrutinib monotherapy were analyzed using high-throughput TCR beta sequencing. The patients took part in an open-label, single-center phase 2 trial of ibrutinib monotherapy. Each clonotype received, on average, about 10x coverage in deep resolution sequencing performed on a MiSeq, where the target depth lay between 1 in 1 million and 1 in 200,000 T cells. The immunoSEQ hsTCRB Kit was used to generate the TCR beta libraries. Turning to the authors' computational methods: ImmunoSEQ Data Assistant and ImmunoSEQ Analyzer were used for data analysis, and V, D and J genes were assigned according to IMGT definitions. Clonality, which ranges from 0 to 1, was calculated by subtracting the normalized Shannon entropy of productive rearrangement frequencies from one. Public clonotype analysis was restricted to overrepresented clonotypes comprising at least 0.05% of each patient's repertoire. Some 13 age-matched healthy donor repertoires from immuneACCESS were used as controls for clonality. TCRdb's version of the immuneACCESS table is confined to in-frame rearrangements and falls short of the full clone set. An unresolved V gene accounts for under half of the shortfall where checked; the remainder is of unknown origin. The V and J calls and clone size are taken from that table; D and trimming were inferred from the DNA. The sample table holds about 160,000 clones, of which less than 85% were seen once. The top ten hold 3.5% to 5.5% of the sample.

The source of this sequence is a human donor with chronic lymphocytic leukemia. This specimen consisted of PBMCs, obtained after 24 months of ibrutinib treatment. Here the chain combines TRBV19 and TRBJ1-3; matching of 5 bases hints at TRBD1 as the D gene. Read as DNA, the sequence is TGTGCCACTGCTCCGAGGGGATCCCTTTTCTCTGGAAACACCATATATTTT. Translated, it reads CATAPRGSLFSGNTIYF.